This T cell receptor beta chain was profiled in a study of blood T cell repertoires in COVID-19 (TCRdb year 2020). Background for the entire study: Samples from collaborators originated in the United States, Italy and Spain and spanned both the acute and convalescent phases of COVID-19. Subjects who had been exposed to COVID-19, were actively infected with it, or had recovered from it provided the deeply sampled blood TCRbeta repertoires that made up the dataset. The repertoires were released in a freely available public database meant as a resource for research on the immune response to SARS-CoV-2. The material from the prospective study consisted of cDNA or gDNA derived from T cells, B-cell-depleted T cells, or PBMCs. HLA class I and class II types, where available, came from metadata supplied by the sample provider rather than from assay-based typing. Nearly every sample came with metadata listing a de-identified subject ID, COVID-19 status, age in years and sex. Samples came from the ongoing ImmuneRACE study (first 160 participants) plus 1,254 subjects from 6 global collaborators.

TCRbeta CDR3 regions were amplified from genomic DNA using the immunoSEQ Assay, a bias-controlled multiplex PCR. Per the source publication's procedure: The number of nucleated cells in each sample was estimated from the amplification of reference gene primers within the assay. Sequence reads were collapsed and filtered to measure the absolute abundance of every unique TCRbeta CDR3 rearrangement. Productive Simpson clonality was computed per sample as the square root of Simpson's diversity index over productive rearrangements. Here the immuneACCESS table is served through TCRdb, limited to in-frame sequences with V and J called. Missing clones are a known gap in these copies; in checked studies unresolved V genes cover under half, and the rest lacks a known reason. V, J and clone size were drawn from that table, and D and trimming were deduced from the DNA. Counted in this sample were tens of thousands of clones; 65% to 85% of them appeared once. The top ten clones comprise roughly 4.2% of the sample.

In its sample, this clone was seen a few times. The clone's antigen remains unknown. Base qualities are not at hand, and no much larger clone is one base apart. Each collaborating institution followed its own protocols to collect whole blood in K2EDTA tubes. For TCRbeta analysis, collaborators shipped samples as frozen whole blood, isolated PBMCs, or DNA extracted from either of those sample types. Trimming leaves V shorter by 5 bases and J shorter by 4 bases, with the junction holding 6 bases beyond the gene matches. The CDR3 starts with the cysteine, ends with the phenylalanine, and has 15 residues. Just the 45-base CDR3 DNA is kept, in frame starting at base 1. CDR1 and CDR2, looked up from the germline V gene, are SGHTA and FQGTGA. General study outcomes and caveats: How much clinical and demographic metadata was included differed by source and by participant, and the metadata was provided uncurated.

The TCR comes from a woman aged 55-70 years with acute or convalescent COVID-19. The V and J segments used are TRBV7-3 and TRBJ2-3; 10 bases in the junction line up with TRBD2. Source material: peripheral blood. The DNA sequence is as follows: TGTGCCAGCAGCCCTAGCGGGAGTGGTGCAGATACGCAGTATTTT. Translated, this gives CASSPSGSGADTQYF.